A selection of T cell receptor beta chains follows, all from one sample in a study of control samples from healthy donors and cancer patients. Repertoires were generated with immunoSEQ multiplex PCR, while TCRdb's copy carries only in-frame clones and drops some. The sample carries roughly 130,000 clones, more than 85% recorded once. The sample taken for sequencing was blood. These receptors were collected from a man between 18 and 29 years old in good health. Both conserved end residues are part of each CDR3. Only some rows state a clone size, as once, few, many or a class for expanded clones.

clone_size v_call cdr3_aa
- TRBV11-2 CASSSNRDEQFF
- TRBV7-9 CASSLARRRITYGYTF
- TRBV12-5 CASGLVLGGRSNQPQHF
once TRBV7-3 CASSLYRGTTGTDTQYF
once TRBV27 CASSSPPAGDHNEQFF
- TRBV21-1 CASSPGTVDSNQPQHF
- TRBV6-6 CASSPPRGPYNEQFF
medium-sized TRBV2 CASRGGGRNTIYF
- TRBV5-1 CASSYQGATNEQFF
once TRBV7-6 CASSPRGGAMLESTGELFF
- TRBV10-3 CAIRLQGGETQYF
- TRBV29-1 CSFSGTGGASNEKLFF
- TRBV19 CASSIWLGEQFF
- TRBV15 CATSQVPGSEQFF
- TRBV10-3 CAISHRGQTEAFF
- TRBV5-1 CASSLAVSNYGYTF
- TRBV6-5 CASSSSGYSNQPQHF
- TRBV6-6 CASSYRDRGPGNTIYF
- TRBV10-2 CASSENRDRDTEAFF
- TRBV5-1 CASSPLTRKESPLHF
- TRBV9 CASSTSRRGGSANEKLFF
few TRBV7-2 CASSSGGVKETQYF
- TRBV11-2 CASSPGRISNQPQHF
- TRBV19 CASSIGKGPKNIQYF
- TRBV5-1 CASSLAPAPNTGELFF
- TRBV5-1 CASSLPGVNSYEQYF
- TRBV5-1 CASSLGASISGNTIYF
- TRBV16 CASSQSSNTEAFF
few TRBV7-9 CASSLVWSYEAFF
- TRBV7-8 CASSLARGDQPQHF
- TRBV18 CASSPNGGNTGELFF
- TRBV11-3 CASSLGLGTDTQYF
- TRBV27 CASSLAHNTEAFF